The clone carrying this T cell receptor beta chain appeared once. This sample includes further DNA sequences coding for the same CDR3. This entry comes from a study of blood T cell repertoires in COVID-19. With 4 bases clipped from V and 3 bases from J, the junction kept 1 base outside the gene matches. In germline, CDR1 is SGHRS, CDR2 YFSETQ. CDR3 length: 14 residues. How the authors handled the data: Cell counts per sample came from amplifying reference gene primers. Method: immunoSEQ multiplex PCR; TCRdb's copy keeps in-frame clones and lacks some. V, J and clone size derive from that table, while D and trimming were established from the DNA sequence. The sample consists of a few hundred thousand clones, about 84% of them appearing once.

The clonotype comes from a man older than 75 with acute or convalescent COVID-19. The chain couples TRBV5-1 to TRBJ2-3; 11 bases are shared with TRBD1. The sequencing input was peripheral blood. CDR3 residues: CASSRDRGTDTQYF. As DNA, the CDR3 is TGCGCCAGCAGCCGGGACAGGGGGACAGATACGCAGTATTTT.